The clone carrying this T cell receptor beta chain was recorded many times. The antigen is undetermined. Each diagnosis was grounded in clinical symptoms, serum thyroxine and TRAb, thyroid ultrasound, and orbital computed tomography. Using RNA transcripts as the source, TCR beta CDR3 regions were amplified. The HTBI primer set drove a first-round RT-PCR of the TCR CDR3. Using its own MiXCR run on the multiplex PCR reads, TCRdb lists one record per CDR3 protein. The sample lists 500,000 to 650,000 distinct CDR3 sequences; approximately 49% were seen once. The sample comes from a study of T cells in Graves' hyperthyroidism and ophthalmopathy. General study findings and limits: Most thyroid clonotypes expanded above 0.001 appeared in blood too. The model foresaw ophthalmopathy a median approximately 6.1 months prior to onset. Researchers report that a 13 V-J model separated ophthalmopathy from stable hyperthyroidism.

The V segment lost 4 bases and the J segment 0 bases; nucleotides outside the gene matches: 3. The germline CDR1 and CDR2 sequences are KGHDR and SFDVKD. The CDR3 runs 17 residues. The source material was peripheral blood or thyroid tissue (not recorded which). This chain joins TRBV24-1 and TRBJ2-2; 11 nucleotides match TRBD2. The clonotype originates from an adult woman with Graves' disease, either hyperthyroidism or ophthalmopathy (not recorded which). The CDR3 nucleotides are TGTGCCACCAGTGAAGCTAGCGGGAGGACGAACACCGGGGAGCTGTTTTTT. Protein product: CATSEASGRTNTGELFF.